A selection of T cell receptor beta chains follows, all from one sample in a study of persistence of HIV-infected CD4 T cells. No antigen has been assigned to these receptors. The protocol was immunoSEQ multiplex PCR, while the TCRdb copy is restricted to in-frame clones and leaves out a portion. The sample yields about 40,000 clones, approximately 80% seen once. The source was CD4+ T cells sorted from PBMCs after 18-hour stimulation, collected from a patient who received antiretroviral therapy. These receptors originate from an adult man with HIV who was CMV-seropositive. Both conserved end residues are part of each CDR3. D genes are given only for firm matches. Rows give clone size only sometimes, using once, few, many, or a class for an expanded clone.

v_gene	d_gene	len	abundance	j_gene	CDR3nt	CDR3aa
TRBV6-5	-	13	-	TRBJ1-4	TGTGCCAGCTCCTCCCAGCTTAATGAAAAACTGTTTTTT	CASSSQLNEKLFF
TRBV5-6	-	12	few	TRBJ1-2	TGTGCCAGCAGCTTGCGAGAGTATGGCTACACCTTC	CASSLREYGYTF
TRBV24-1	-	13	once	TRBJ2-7	TGTGCCACCAGTGATTCGAGAGGATACGAGCAGTACTTC	CATSDSRGYEQYF
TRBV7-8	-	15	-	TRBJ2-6	TGTGCCAGCAGCTTAGTGGGGGTTGGGGCCAACGTCCTGACTTTC	CASSLVGVGANVLTF
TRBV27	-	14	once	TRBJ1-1	TGTGCCAGCAGTCCCTCGTTGGCCCCCACTGAAGCTTTCTTT	CASSPSLAPTEAFF
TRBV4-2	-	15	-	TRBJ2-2	TGTGCCAGCAGCCAAGACAGGGCAAACACCGGGGAGCTGTTTTTT	CASSQDRANTGELFF
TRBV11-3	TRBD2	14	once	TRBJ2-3	TGTGCCAGCAGCTCGGGACTAGCGGGAGATACGCAGTATTTT	CASSSGLAGDTQYF
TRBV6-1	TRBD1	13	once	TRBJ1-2	TGTGCCAGCAGCGGGACAGCTAGCTATGGCTACACCTTC	CASSGTASYGYTF
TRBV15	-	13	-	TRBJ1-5	TGTGCCACCAGCACAGGCGTAAATCAGCCCCAGCATTTT	CATSTGVNQPQHF
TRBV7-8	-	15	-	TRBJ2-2	TGTGCCAGCAGCTTAGTACTGGCGGGTACCGGGGAGCTGTTTTTT	CASSLVLAGTGELFF